Listed below are T cell receptor beta chains from one sample, sequenced in a study of OX40 agonist ivuxolimab in advanced cancers. TCRdb keeps only in-frame clones here, not all; method: immunoSEQ multiplex PCR. The top ten clones hold approximately 15% of a sample with around 43,000 clones, roughly nine tenths of them seen once. The specimen comprised CD4+ or CD8+ T cells sorted from blood, sampled in a trial of the OX40 agonist ivuxolimab. These receptors were obtained from an adult with an advanced solid tumor such as melanoma, head and neck, liver or kidney cancer. CDR3s leave out the opening cysteine and the closing phenylalanine or tryptophan. The order of the fields is J gene, D gene, CDR3 length, V gene, CDR3 protein. D genes are given only for firm matches.

TRBJ2-2 - 14 TRBV19 ASSMSRGKGTGELF
TRBJ2-2 TRBD1 14 TRBV5-6 ASSPWGTGNTGELF
TRBJ2-1 - 10 TRBV2 ASSGIFGEQF
TRBJ1-5 - 13 TRBV19 ASSVDSPSNQPQH
TRBJ2-7 - 14 TRBV7-2 ASRPPKEPLPYEQY
TRBJ2-1 TRBD2 13 TRBV6-1 ASSDGTSETNEQF
TRBJ2-7 - 12 TRBV27 ASSLLGSTYEQY
TRBJ1-1 TRBD1 14 TRBV29-1 SVELRGEGANTEAF
TRBJ2-7 - 12 TRBV4-1 ASSQEPGIYEQY
TRBJ2-5 TRBD2 13 TRBV4-1 ASSRKLADKETQY
TRBJ1-2 - 13 TRBV7-9 ASSLVAGESYGYT
TRBJ2-2 - 14 TRBV29-1 SVSTGRTEDTGELF
TRBJ2-7 - 11 TRBV27 ASSLSRAYEQY
TRBJ2-7 - 12 TRBV19 ASSIRDRYYEQY
TRBJ2-5 - 17 TRBV4-1 ASSQGTIIEGSWEETQY
TRBJ1-2 - 11 TRBV27 ASSWAANYGYT
TRBJ1-6 - 13 TRBV12-5 ASVASDGVNSPLH
TRBJ2-7 TRBD2 13 TRBV9 ASSSLAGPPREQY
TRBJ1-1 - 11 TRBV9 ASSSTGYTEAF
TRBJ2-1 - 13 TRBV2 ASSRGGRGVNEQF
TRBJ1-2 - 10 TRBV16 ASGQSNYGYT
TRBJ1-4 TRBD1 14 TRBV7-9 ASSSSRTGGNEKLF
TRBJ2-2 - 12 TRBV7-8 ASSFTGAEGELF
TRBJ1-2 - 10 TRBV11-2 ASTKGNYGYT
TRBJ2-4 TRBD2 14 TRBV4-1 ASSFGLAGDKNIQY
TRBJ1-1 - 14 TRBV23-1 ASSQQTATANTEAF
TRBJ2-1 - 11 TRBV7-9 ASDRSSYNEQF
TRBJ1-2 TRBD1 13 TRBV11-1 ASGIGQGPNYGYT
TRBJ1-2 - 16 TRBV7-8 ASSLPRKTGDANYGYT
TRBJ1-2 - 10 TRBV29-1 SVVGEFYGYT
TRBJ2-3 - 10 TRBV19 ASSIRGDTQY
TRBJ1-4 - 12 TRBV7-3 ASSFGGANEKLF
TRBJ2-1 - 11 TRBV15 ATSRDKAYEQF
TRBJ1-2 - 12 TRBV6-6 ASSYSEGEEGYT
TRBJ1-2 TRBD1 12 TRBV15 ATSRDGTGYGYT
TRBJ2-7 - 12 TRBV10-1 ASSELRGAGEQY
TRBJ2-3 TRBD1 12 TRBV7-9 ASSGTGVLDTQY
TRBJ1-4 TRBD1 16 TRBV5-1 ASSLGGRTGGFWEKLF
TRBJ1-1 - 11 TRBV18 ASSPPRGGEAF
TRBJ1-1 - 11 TRBV13 ASSLGMNTEAF
TRBJ1-2 - 11 TRBV2 ASMGRVNYGYT
TRBJ2-7 - 11 TRBV13 ASRGGFGYEQY
TRBJ2-7 - 12 TRBV5-1 ASTLRWGNYEQY
TRBJ2-3 - 12 TRBV5-6 ASSLSRVTDTQY
TRBJ2-7 - 13 TRBV5-4 ASSPSLGTSYEQY
TRBJ2-7 TRBD2 13 TRBV6-1 ASSEPGLAVYEQY